Sequencing of this T cell receptor beta chain was carried out in a study of vaccination effects on CD4 cells after COVID-19. After expansion with viral peptide pools in the ViraFEST assay, antigen-specific CD4+ T cells were sequenced. The culture ran for 10 days, and then CD4+ T cells were isolated. TCRdb's copy holds only in-frame clones and misses some; the assay was immunoSEQ multiplex PCR. The repertoire holds tens of thousands of clones, with 81% as singletons. Details on this clone: Its antigen is not known.

Sequencing used CD4+ T cells from PBMCs cultured with HCoV-229E spike peptides, obtained before COVID-19 vaccination. This TCR came from a human donor who received a COVID-19 vaccine.

The CDR3 coding sequence is TGTGCCAGCAGCGTGGGGGCTAGCGGGGGGGTAGAGGAGACCCAGTACTTC. Translated: CASSVGASGGVEETQYF. The chain is built from TRBV9 and TRBJ2-5; TRBD2 agrees at 12 bases. Germline CDR1 is SGDLS and CDR2 is YYNGEE. The trim removed 2 bases at V and 5 bases at J, leaving 10 bases unmatched. The CDR3 runs to 17 residues.